The 26 T cell receptor beta chains listed next were all sequenced from one sample in a study of siplizumab effects on memory and regulatory T cells. Sequenced by immunoSEQ multiplex PCR; TCRdb stores in-frame clones only, minus some. The sample contains roughly 50,000 clones, about 88% of which appear only once. Sequencing was done on a sample of naive CD8+ T cells sorted from blood. The receptor set was obtained from a human donor in good health.

The chain combines TRBV4-1 with TRBJ2-1, with 7 bases matching TRBD2. Germline CDR1 MGHRA, CDR2 YSYEKL. J lost 5 bases, V lost 7 bases, and 11 bases had no gene match. The CDR3 extends over 15 amino acids. Here the CDR3 DNA reads TGCGCCAGCACCCCCTCGAGGGAGGGTAACAATGAGCAGTTCTTC. Its translation is CASTPSREGNNEQFF.

Comment on this clone: The junction departs from the called germline gene at one end, perhaps through a read error. The chain joins TRBV5-8 to TRBJ2-7; D could derive from TRBD1 or TRBD2 (5 bases each). The CDR3 extends over 9 amino acids. CDR1 and CDR2 from the germline V gene are SGHTS and YDEGEE. In DNA, the CDR3 is TGTGCCAGCAGCCGGGGACCGGGCTTC. Protein: CASSRGPGF.

The chain links TRBV7-9 to TRBJ1-4; D gene unclear. Germline-derived CDR1 and CDR2 are SEHNR and FQNEAQ (reference sequence). V was pared by 0 bases and J by 7 bases, with 12 bases between. There are 15 residues in the CDR3. The CDR3 DNA is TGTGCCAGCAGCTTAGCGATTCTTGGAGGTGAAAAACTGTTTTTT. Amino acids: CASSLAILGGEKLFF. The full variable domain, in which reference TRBV7-9 and TRBJ1-4 provide the parts outside the CDR3, is DTGVSQNPRHKITKRGQNVTFRCDPISEHNRLYWYRQTLGQGPEFLTYFQNEAQLEKSRLLSDRFSAERPKGSFSTLEIQRTEQGDSAMYLCASSLAILGGEKLFFGSGTQLSVL.

Here the CDR3 reads CASSIPDRGPTDTQYF. CDR3 nucleotide sequence: TGTGCCAGTAGTATTCCCGACCGCGGACCCACAGATACGCAGTATTTT. This chain links TRBV19 with TRBJ2-3; D not resolved. V dropped 3 bases and J dropped 2 bases, with 15 bases sitting between them. The germline V gene encodes CDR1 LNHDA and CDR2 SQIVND (reference sequence). The CDR3 is 16 amino acids.

The chain combines TRBV7-6 with TRBJ2-5, with D perhaps TRBD2 (7 bases). This CDR3 comprises 14 residues. Germline loops: CDR1 SGHVS, CDR2 FNYEAQ. Trimming took off 5 bases at V and 2 bases at J, with 12 bases between the two ends. CDR3 sequence reads: CASSRGGGQETQYF. The DNA of the CDR3 is TGTGCCAGCAGCCGAGGGGGGGGGCAAGAGACCCAGTACTTC.

The V and J genes are TRBV9 and TRBJ1-6, with 8 bases aligning to TRBD1. The CDR3 is made up of 14 amino acids. Per the germline V gene, CDR1 is SGDLS and CDR2 is YYNGEE. With 3 bases clipped from V and 9 bases from J, the junction kept 5 bases outside the gene matches. CDR3 in DNA: TGTGCCAGCAGCGGGGGGACAGGCAGTTCACCCCTCCACTTT. Its protein product is CASSGGTGSSPLHF.

The chain uses TRBV5-1 and TRBJ1-1, with a weak D call TRBD1 (5 bases). The length of the CDR3 is 15 residues. Germline values: CDR1 SGHRS, CDR2 YFSETQ. The ends were cut back, 1 base at V and 5 bases at J, with 15 bases in the middle. The CDR3 DNA reads TGCGCCAGCAGCTTGTTGTCCGGACATGTGACTGAAGCTTTCTTT. It encodes CASSLLSGHVTEAFF.

This clone is a singleton in its sample. The J gene is TRBJ1-3, the V gene TRBV6-5; no firm D call. Trimming removed 0 bases from V and 4 bases from J, with 4 bases in between. The CDR3 sequence is 13 residues long. Germline CDR1 reads MNHEY; CDR2 reads SVGAGI. For the CDR3, the DNA is TGTGCCAGCAGTTACTCGACAGGAAACACCATATATTTT. Translation: CASSYSTGNTIYF.

V and J are TRBV7-2 and TRBJ2-7, with 9 nucleotides matching TRBD1. CDR3 length: 14 amino acids. Germline CDR1 reads SGHTA; CDR2 reads FQGNSA. V was clipped by 4 bases and J by 7 bases; unmatched bases: 8. CDR3 DNA sequence: TGTGCCAGCAGCTCAGTAGGGACAGGGTATGAGCAGTACTTC. Translating it yields CASSSVGTGYEQYF.

The gene calls are TRBV5-1 and TRBJ2-4, with D possibly called TRBD1 or TRBD2 (5 bases each). The germline gives CDR1 SGHRS, CDR2 YFSETQ. Trimming left V 1 base short and J 7 bases short, with 9 bases between. The length of the CDR3 is 13 residues. CDR3 protein: CASSLLGENIQYF. DNA for the CDR3: TGCGCCAGCAGCTTGTTAGGGGAGAACATTCAGTACTTC.

The V gene is TRBV27, the J gene TRBJ2-2; 9 nucleotides match TRBD1. Germline V CDR1 and CDR2: MNHEY, SMNVEV (reference sequence). Unmatched junction bases numbered 14, after V lost 5 bases and J lost 1 base. The CDR3 contains 19 residues. CDR3 sequence: CASSPITPDRGGNTGELFF. The DNA of the CDR3 is TGTGCCAGCAGTCCTATTACACCCGACAGGGGGGGGAACACCGGGGAGCTGTTTTTT.

The V gene is TRBV27, the J gene TRBJ2-1; the match to TRBD2 covers 8 bases. V shed 3 bases and J 7 bases; nucleotides not matched to a gene: 11. The CDR3 totals 16 residues. Germline V gives CDR1 MNHEY, CDR2 SMNVEV (reference sequence). CDR3 coding DNA: TGTGCCAGCAGTTTGGCCCTAGCGGGCCTAGTAAATGAGCAGTTCTTC. It codes for CASSLALAGLVNEQFF.

The chain couples TRBV7-6 to TRBJ2-1, with 7 bases identical to TRBD2. Germline lookup yields CDR1 SGHVS and CDR2 FNYEAQ. Trimming cost V 0 bases and J 3 bases; bases outside gene matches: 11. This CDR3 has 18 amino acids. CDR3 DNA: TGTGCCAGCAGCTTAGCCACAAGACTAGCCTTAGGCTACAATGAGCAGTTCTTC. Translation gives CASSLATRLALGYNEQFF. The full variable domain, its missing parts supplied by reference TRBV7-6 and TRBJ2-1, is GAGVSQSPRYKVTKRGQDVALRCDPISGHVSLYWYRQALGQGPEFLTYFNYEAQQDKSGLPNDRFSAERPEGSISTLTIQRTEQRDSAMYRCASSLATRLALGYNEQFFGPGTRLTVL.

The chain couples TRBV28 to TRBJ2-1, with D perhaps assigned TRBD1 or TRBD2 (6 bases each). There are 14 residues in the CDR3. Germline-derived CDR1 and CDR2 are MDHEN and SYDVKM. The V and J ends lost 11 bases and 4 bases respectively, with 18 bases between them. CDR3 sequence: CAAKSGAWYNEQFF. The DNA of the CDR3 is TGTGCCGCTAAGTCGGGGGCCTGGTACAATGAGCAGTTCTTC.

The chain has TRBV9 and TRBJ2-1; tentatively, D is TRBD2 (7 bases). Trimming pared 4 bases from V and 4 bases from J, leaving 18 bases between. Germline CDR1 SGDLS, CDR2 YYNGEE. This CDR3 region has 16 residues. CDR3 sequence reads: CASSPQGSSGYNEQFF. The CDR3 DNA follows: TGTGCCAGCAGCCCCCAGGGGTCTAGCGGATACAATGAGCAGTTCTTC.

In this sample, this clone turned up once. The gene calls are TRBV15 and TRBJ1-1; D gene uncertain. The CDR3 length is 12 residues. Trimming removed 2 bases from V and 8 bases from J, with 9 bases in between. The V gene's germline CDR1 is LNHNV and CDR2 YYDKDF (reference sequence). CDR3 sequence reads: CATSRTGPEAFF. The DNA of the CDR3 is TGTGCCACCAGCAGAACCGGGCCAGAAGCTTTCTTT.

This clone came up once. The chain recombines TRBV10-1 with TRBJ2-2, with 9 bases matching TRBD2. Trimming cost V 5 bases and J 7 bases; bases outside gene matches: 8. The CDR3 has 15 amino acids. Germline assignment: CDR1 WNHNN and CDR2 SYGVQD (reference sequence). Written as DNA, the CDR3 is TGCGCCAGCAGTAAGGGACTAGCCGGTTTCGGGGAGCTGTTTTTT. Protein product: CASSKGLAGFGELFF.

This clone came up a few times. The chain is built from TRBV11-2 and TRBJ1-1; maybe TRBD1 (6 bases). V was clipped by 5 bases and J by 4 bases, with 20 bases between them. The CDR3 spans 16 residues. Germline CDR1 is SGHAT and CDR2 is FQNNGV. CDR3 amino acids: CASSKSDRRLGTEAFF. As DNA, the CDR3 is TGTGCCAGCAGCAAAAGTGACAGGAGGCTCGGCACTGAAGCTTTCTTT.

This clone has only a few counts. V gene TRBV4-1 combines with J gene TRBJ1-2; D ambiguous. The germline V and J ends were trimmed by 6 bases and 6 bases, with 20 bases remaining between them. Germline loops: CDR1 MGHRA, CDR2 YSYEKL. The length of the CDR3 is 15 residues. CDR3 loop: CASSHGIGKEDGYTF. DNA of the CDR3: TGCGCCAGCAGTCATGGGATCGGGAAAGAGGATGGCTACACCTTC.

V gene TRBV7-9 combines with J gene TRBJ1-4; D remains ambiguous. V was cut by 4 bases and J by 6 bases, with 15 bases left in between. CDR3 size: 15 residues. Germline CDR1 is SEHNR and CDR2 is FQNEAQ (reference sequence). CDR3 loop: CASSSVLGSYEKLFF. In nucleotides, the CDR3 is TGTGCCAGCAGCTCGGTACTCGGCTCCTATGAAAAACTGTTTTTT.

This clone was recorded once. The chain employs TRBV27 and TRBJ1-2; TRBD1 matches at 8 bases. In germline, CDR1 is MNHEY, CDR2 SMNVEV (reference sequence). This CDR3 region has 13 residues. The junction had 1 base not matched to a gene; V was cut back by 2 bases and J by 5 bases. CDR3 protein: CASSLGQGYGYTF. CDR3 bases: TGTGCCAGCAGTTTAGGACAGGGATATGGCTACACCTTC.

CDR3 amino acids: CASSFILQETQYF. The CDR3 DNA reads TGTGCCAGCAGCTTTATCCTGCAAGAGACCCAGTACTTC. This rearrangement joins TRBV7-9 to TRBJ2-5; no reliable D call. V was shortened by 3 bases and J by 2 bases, with 7 bases between the two germline ends. Per germline, CDR1 SEHNR and CDR2 FQNEAQ (reference sequence). The CDR3 is made up of 13 amino acids. Together with reference TRBV7-9 and TRBJ2-5, the CDR3 gives the full variable domain: DTGVSQNPRHKITKRGQNVTFRCDPISEHNRLYWYRQTLGQGPEFLTYFQNEAQLEKSRLLSDRFSAERPKGSFSTLEIQRTEQGDSAMYLCASSFILQETQYFGPGTRLLVL.

The chain employs TRBV6-6 and TRBJ2-7; unclear D gene. Trimming removed 0 bases at V and 5 bases at J, with 5 bases between. This CDR3 is 12 amino acids long. In germline, CDR1 is MNHNY, CDR2 SVGAGI (reference sequence). CDR3 nucleotide sequence: TGTGCCAGCAGTTACTCACCAGACGAGCAGTACTTC. This gives the protein CASSYSPDEQYF.

The rearrangement uses TRBV10-1 and TRBJ1-5; 9 bases align to TRBD1. CDR3 length equals 16 residues. The junction had 11 bases not matched to a gene; V was cut back by 6 bases and J by 5 bases. Germline CDR1 is WNHNN and CDR2 is SYGVQD (reference sequence). The CDR3 reads CASRALGTGQDQPQHF. CDR3 DNA: TGCGCCAGCAGGGCCCTCGGGACAGGGCAAGATCAGCCCCAGCATTTT.

This clone was detected once. The V call is TRBV6-5, the J call TRBJ1-5; the match to TRBD1 covers 7 bases. This CDR3 is built from 16 residues. Germline V gene data show CDR1 as MNHEY and CDR2 as SVGAGI. Losses at the gene ends were 2 bases for V and 3 bases for J; bases not matched to a gene: 7. The CDR3 DNA follows: TGTGCCAGCAGTTACGGGAGAGGGGGCCCCAATCAGCCCCAGCATTTT. Translation: CASSYGRGGPNQPQHF.

Only one count was recorded for this clone. The CDR3 sequence is CASSLRAGRDEQFF. In nucleotides, the CDR3 is TGTGCCAGCAGCTTACGGGCAGGGAGGGATGAGCAGTTCTTC. The chain joins TRBV11-2 to TRBJ2-1; 7 bases are shared with TRBD2. This CDR3 is built from 14 residues. V trimming: 2 bases; J trimming: 8 bases; junction bases outside the gene matches: 6. The germline V gene encodes CDR1 SGHAT and CDR2 FQNNGV.